This is a list of T cell receptor beta chains from one sample in a study of glioma-infiltrating T cells. A single record per CDR3 protein comes from TCRdb applying MiXCR to the multiplex PCR reads. The sample includes some 110,000 distinct CDR3 sequences, approximately 25% of them seen just once. Source material: glioma tissue, nonneoplastic brain tissue, or PBMCs (not recorded which). The receptor source for this set is a human donor with low-grade glioma or glioblastoma, undergoing nonglioma brain surgery, or in good health (not recorded which). CDR3s leave out the opening cysteine and the closing phenylalanine or tryptophan.

V gene	J gene	CDR3 protein
TRBV29-1	TRBJ2-5	SVGLGETQY
TRBV7-2	TRBJ2-3	ASSSQQGDTQY
TRBV30	TRBJ2-7	AWRDRGYSEHY
TRBV19	TRBJ2-5	ASRPSTGGRETQY
TRBV5-6	TRBJ1-5	ASSWDREEPQH
TRBV14	TRBJ1-2	ASSHGGNLNYGYT
TRBV25-1	TRBJ2-7	ASSVNRDNSYEQY
TRBV24-1	TRBJ2-3	ATSEQTASTDTQY
TRBV28	TRBJ2-1	ASSVVGSYNEQF
TRBV2	TRBJ2-4	ASSLLAENIQY
TRBV12-3/TRBV12-4	TRBJ2-7	ASSLGMGQGIYEQY
TRBV4-2	TRBJ2-1	ASSQAGTNNEQF
TRBV5-4	TRBJ2-3	ASRSRGASTGTQY
TRBV12-3/TRBV12-4	TRBJ2-5	ASSTRTGTGGAETQY
TRBV28	TRBJ2-2	ASTPSGSSGTGELF
TRBV19	TRBJ2-1	ASSAASGAYNEQF
TRBV6-1	TRBJ1-2	ASSFSGTGGFNYGYT
TRBV12-3/TRBV12-4	TRBJ2-6	ASSAPTRISGANVLT
TRBV4-3	TRBJ2-1	ASSQDIYREEQF
TRBV6-2/TRBV6-3	TRBJ2-5	ASSYSIETQY
TRBV4-1	TRBJ2-7	ASSQEGPGGRYEQY
TRBV20-1	TRBJ2-1	SAVPSGRVRNEQF
TRBV7-9	TRBJ2-7	ASSRLGGADTYEQY
TRBV12-3/TRBV12-4	TRBJ1-1	ASRRDSYTEAF
TRBV29-1	TRBJ2-1	SVGTGTYNEQF
TRBV28	TRBJ2-3	ASSMRSERAPDRQY
TRBV9	TRBJ2-5	ASSVSVDSQETQY
TRBV12-3/TRBV12-4	TRBJ1-5	ASRLQSNQPQH
TRBV28	TRBJ2-5	ASKGYSYQETQY
TRBV28	TRBJ2-3	ASSITGTDTQY
TRBV28	TRBJ2-7	ASRSPSGRGYEQY
TRBV30	TRBJ1-5	ARRGPNLGQPQH
TRBV7-6	TRBJ2-1	ASTESSGRGAYNEQF
TRBV6-1	TRBJ2-6	ASTGLSLHSGANVLT
TRBV27	TRBJ2-5	ASSFLDRGRETQY
TRBV5-1	TRBJ2-1	ASSRAILGNEQF
TRBV7-9	TRBJ2-3	ASSRPSGRTDTQY
TRBV30	TRBJ1-5	AWSRYNGQPQH
TRBV2	TRBJ2-7	ASRTGTGVLSEQY
TRBV10-3	TRBJ2-5	ANIGGQETQY
TRBV7-6	TRBJ2-3	ARRPGLAAPSAPQS
TRBV18	TRBJ2-1	ASSPGHEQF
TRBV3-1	TRBJ2-3	ASSSPQTSGRVDTQY
TRBV4-3	TRBJ2-1	ASSQGTSGPNEQF
TRBV24-1	TRBJ2-3	ATSDPLSTDTQY
TRBV3-1	TRBJ2-7	ASSPVAGYGGEQY
TRBV11-1	TRBJ2-3	ASSLIGYTDTQY
TRBV6-6	TRBJ1-5	ASSYYPPSSGNQPQH
TRBV27	TRBJ2-5	ASSSQGHETQY
TRBV6-1	TRBJ2-7	ASSGRQVSSYEQY
TRBV19	TRBJ1-1	ASSRRRNTEAF
TRBV3-1	TRBJ2-5	ASGEFAQETQY
TRBV2	TRBJ2-1	ASSEVTPEEF
TRBV19	TRBJ1-5	ASSIGNSNQPQH
TRBV27	TRBJ2-7	ASSRGLAGGPYEQY
TRBV7-2	TRBJ1-6	ASSLATGDYNSPLH
TRBV14	TRBJ1-1	ASSQDVGRAGTEAF
TRBV7-2	TRBJ2-5	ASSLNPRETQY
TRBV18	TRBJ2-7	ASSPTRSSSYEQY